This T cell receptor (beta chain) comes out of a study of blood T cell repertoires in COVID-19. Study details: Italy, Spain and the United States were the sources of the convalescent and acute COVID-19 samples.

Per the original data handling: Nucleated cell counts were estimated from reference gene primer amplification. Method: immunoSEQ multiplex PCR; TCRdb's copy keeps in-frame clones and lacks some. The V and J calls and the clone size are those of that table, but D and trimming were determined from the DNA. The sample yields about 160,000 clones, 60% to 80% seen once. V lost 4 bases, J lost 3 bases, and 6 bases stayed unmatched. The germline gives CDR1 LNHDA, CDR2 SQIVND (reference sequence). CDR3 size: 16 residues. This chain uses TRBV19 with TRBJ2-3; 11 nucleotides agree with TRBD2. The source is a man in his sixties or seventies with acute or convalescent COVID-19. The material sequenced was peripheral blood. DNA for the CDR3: TGTGCCAGTAGTAGAACTAGCGGGAGATCGACAGATACGCAGTATTTT. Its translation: CASSRTSGRSTDTQYF.